This T cell receptor (beta chain) was found in a study of tumor-infiltrating lymphocytes in primary liver carcinoma. Overall study findings and caveats: Significantly larger top-250-clone fractions were found in tumors than in blood (p = 0.039). The proportion of top clones found throughout all five tumor regions was only about 7-24%.

Constant-region priming of roughly 490 ng total RNA yielded TCR beta cDNA. It was through three nested multiplex PCR rounds of slightly modified ARM-PCR that TCR beta libraries arose. Both of the initial two PCR rounds ran for nine to ten cycles and employed TRBV1-TRBV30 forward primers alongside a C-beta reverse primer. TCRdb recomputed calls from the multiplex PCR reads with MiXCR, one row per CDR3 protein. The data contain approximately 190,000 distinct CDR3 sequences, 85% of them seen just once; the ten biggest clones take up approximately 18%. CDR1 and CDR2 (germline): LNHNV, YYDKDF (reference sequence). Trimming removed 1 base from V and 8 bases from J, with 12 bases in between. CDR3 size: 14 residues. Comment on this clonotype: Antigen unknown.

The study co-extracted DNA and RNA from roughly 20-30 mg of unsorted bulk tissue. Subjects presented with primary liver carcinoma managed by surgical resection. At sampling, these chronic HBV carriers had received no treatment. This clonotype originated in a man aged 40-49 years with primary liver carcinoma and hepatitis B virus infection. The V call is TRBV15, the J call TRBJ2-1; no firm D call. The sequenced sample was tumor tissue from primary liver carcinoma. Here the CDR3 DNA reads TGTGCCACCAGCAGAGGCGAGAGTATCGATGAGCAGTTCTTC. As protein: CATSRGESIDEQFF. The full variable domain, with the rest looked up from reference TRBV15 and TRBJ2-1, is DAMVIQNPRYQVTQFGKPVTLSCSQTLNHNVMYWYQQKSSQAPKLLFHYYDKDFNNEADTPDNFQSRRPNTSFCFLDIRSPGLGDTAMYLCATSRGESIDEQFFGPGTRLTVL.